The 11 T cell receptor beta chains given below trace back to one sample, sequenced in a study of T-cell memory formation after mild COVID-19. A single record per CDR3 protein comes from TCRdb applying MiXCR to the 5' RACE reads. The sample carries about 180,000 distinct CDR3 sequences, roughly 20% recorded once. The sequenced sample consisted of PBMCs or a T cell subset sorted from them (not recorded which). The receptors stem from a man younger than 35 who had mild COVID-19 (a few samples of this study predate the infection). Cell type and time point are not known.

The V gene is TRBV6-5, the J gene TRBJ1-2; 7 nucleotides line up with TRBD1. V trimming: 2 bases; J trimming: 8 bases; junction bases outside the gene matches: 5. The V gene's germline CDR1 is MNHEY and CDR2 SVGAGI. The CDR3 consists of 13 residues. CDR3 sequence: CASSYRRGLGYTF. CDR3 bases: TGTGCCAGCAGTTACCGGAGGGGGCTCGGCTACACCTTC.

The chain links TRBV5-1 to TRBJ2-1, with 11 bases identical to TRBD2. The CDR3 is made up of 15 amino acids. CDR1 is SGHRS, CDR2 YFSETQ, per germline. The V and J ends lost 0 bases and 8 bases, in that order; junction bases with no gene match: 4. The CDR3 DNA reads as TGCGCCAGCAGCTTGGCGACTAGCGGGGTGGATGAGCAGTTCTTC. Translated: CASSLATSGVDEQFF.

The chain is built from TRBV5-4 and TRBJ1-3; D is uncertain. V was pared by 0 bases and J by 2 bases, with 9 bases between. Germline V gene sequence: CDR1 SGHNT, CDR2 YYREEE (reference sequence). The CDR3 runs to 15 residues. CDR3 protein: CASSLAGLTGNTIYF. CDR3 DNA: TGTGCCAGCAGCTTGGCTGGGCTTACTGGAAACACCATATATTTT.

The table lists this clonotype with a few counts. CDR3 residues: CASSSPGGYTEAFF. Written as DNA, the CDR3 is TGTGCCAGCAGCTCGCCAGGCGGTTACACTGAAGCTTTCTTT. The chain recombines TRBV7-2 with TRBJ1-1; no clear D. CDR3 length equals 14 residues. Germline assignment: CDR1 SGHTA and CDR2 FQGNSA. V lost 4 bases and J lost 3, with 12 bases in between. Looking up the rest from reference TRBV7-2 and TRBJ1-1 gives the full variable domain: GAGVSQSPSNKVTEKGKDVELRCDPISGHTALYWYRQSLGQGLEFLIYFQGNSAPDKSGLPSDRFSAERTGGSVSTLTIQRTQQEDSAVYLCASSSPGGYTEAFFGQGTRLTVV.

This clonotype has a single count. A much larger clonotype is one base distant, so this may be a read error. The gene calls are TRBV7-3 and TRBJ2-3; D remains unclear. CDR1 SGHTA and CDR2 FQGTGA come from the germline V gene. The V end was cut by 4 bases, the J end by 5 bases, with 10 bases between. The CDR3 loop spans 13 amino acids. CDR3 residues: CASSSTFEDTQYF. In DNA, the CDR3 is TGTGCCAGCAGCTCAACGTTTGAAGATACGCAGTATTTT.

There are a few counts of this clonotype. The chain links TRBV7-2 to TRBJ2-7; D call uncertain. The germline V gene encodes CDR1 SGHTA and CDR2 FQGNSA. The CDR3 length is 13 residues. V was clipped by 0 bases and J by 3 bases, with 6 bases between them. The CDR3 region has the DNA TGTGCCAGCAGCTTAGCGCACGGCTACGAGCAGTACGTC. Translation: CASSLAHGYEQYV.

The chain uses TRBV5-6 and TRBJ1-5, with D perhaps matching TRBD1 (6 bases). With 4 bases removed from V and 7 bases from J, the gap between germline ends came to 15 bases. The germline CDR1 and CDR2 sequences are SGHDT and YYEEEE. This CDR3 region has 14 residues. CDR3 protein: CASSVGAGMQPQHF. In DNA form, the CDR3 reads TGTGCCAGCAGCGTGGGGGCGGGGATGCAGCCCCAGCATTTT.

V and J are TRBV7-9 and TRBJ1-2, with 9 bases aligning to TRBD1. Per the germline V gene, CDR1 is SEHNR and CDR2 is FQNEAQ (reference sequence). Trimming at V came to 3 bases and at J to 4 bases, leaving 3 bases not matched to a gene. The CDR3 contains 14 residues. CDR3 protein: CASSFGQGPYGYTF. The CDR3 DNA reads TGTGCCAGCAGCTTCGGACAGGGGCCCTATGGCTACACCTTC.

The chain recombines TRBV6-5 with TRBJ1-5; the D gene is possibly TRBD1 (5 bases). Deletions cut 6 bases from V and 2 bases from J, with 8 bases between. The CDR3 sequence is 13 residues long. Germline-derived CDR1 and CDR2 are MNHEY and SVGAGI. In nucleotides, the CDR3 is TGTGCCAGCAGCAGACAGCGCAATCAGCCCCAGCATTTT. Its translation is CASSRQRNQPQHF.

There are many counts of this clonotype. The rearrangement links TRBV5-1 to TRBJ1-1; 8 bases line up with TRBD1. This CDR3 contains 16 residues. The germline V gene has CDR1 SGHRS and CDR2 YFSETQ. Trimming at V came to 5 bases and at J to 11 bases, leaving 20 bases not matched to a gene. CDR3 sequence (DNA): TGCGCCAGCAGGGCTAGCATCGGACAGGGCCACTTTCCGGCTTTCTTT. Amino acid sequence: CASRASIGQGHFPAFF.

CDR3 region: CASSSGPGQYF. The CDR3, as DNA: TGTGCCAGCAGTTCCGGGCCCGGGCAGTACTTC. The chain has TRBV12-3 or TRBV12-4 and TRBJ2-7; D not resolved. CDR3 size: 11 residues. Deletions cut 4 bases from V and 9 bases from J, with 10 bases between.